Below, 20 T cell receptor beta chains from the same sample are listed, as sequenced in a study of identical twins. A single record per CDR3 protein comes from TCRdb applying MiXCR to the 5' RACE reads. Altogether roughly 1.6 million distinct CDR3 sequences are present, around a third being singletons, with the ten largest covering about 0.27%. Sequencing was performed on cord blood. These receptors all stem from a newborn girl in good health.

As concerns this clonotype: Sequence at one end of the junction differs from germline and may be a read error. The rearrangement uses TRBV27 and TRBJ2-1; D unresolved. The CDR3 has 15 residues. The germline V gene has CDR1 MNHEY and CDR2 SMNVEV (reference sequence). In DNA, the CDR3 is TGTGCCAGCAGTCCCGTAGGAAGCTCCCACAATGAGCAGTTCTTC. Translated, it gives CASSPVGSSHNEQFF.

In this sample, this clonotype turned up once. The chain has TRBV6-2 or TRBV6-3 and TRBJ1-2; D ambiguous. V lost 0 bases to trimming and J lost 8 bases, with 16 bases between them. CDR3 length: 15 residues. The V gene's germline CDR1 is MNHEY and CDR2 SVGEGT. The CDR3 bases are TGTGCCAGCAGTTACTCGATCCACGGTGAGGAGGGCTACACCTTC. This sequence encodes CASSYSIHGEEGYTF.

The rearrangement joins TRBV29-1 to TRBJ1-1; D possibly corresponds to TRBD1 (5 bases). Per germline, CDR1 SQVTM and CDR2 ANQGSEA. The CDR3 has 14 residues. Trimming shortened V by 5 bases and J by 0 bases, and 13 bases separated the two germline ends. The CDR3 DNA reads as TGCAGCGTTCCCCTGAGGGGCATGAACACTGAAGCTTTCTTT. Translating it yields CSVPLRGMNTEAFF.

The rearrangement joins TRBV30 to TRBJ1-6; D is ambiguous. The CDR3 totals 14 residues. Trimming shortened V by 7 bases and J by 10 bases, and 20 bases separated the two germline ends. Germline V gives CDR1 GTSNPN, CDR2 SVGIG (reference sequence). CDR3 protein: CASPPVSGGSPLHF. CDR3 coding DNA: TGTGCCTCACCTCCCGTCTCGGGTGGATCACCCCTCCACTTT.

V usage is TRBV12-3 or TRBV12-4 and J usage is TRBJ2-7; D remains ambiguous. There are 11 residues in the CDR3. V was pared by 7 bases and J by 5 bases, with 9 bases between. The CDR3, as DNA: TGTGCCAGCACCGGCCCCCACGAGCAGTACTTC. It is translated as CASTGPHEQYF.

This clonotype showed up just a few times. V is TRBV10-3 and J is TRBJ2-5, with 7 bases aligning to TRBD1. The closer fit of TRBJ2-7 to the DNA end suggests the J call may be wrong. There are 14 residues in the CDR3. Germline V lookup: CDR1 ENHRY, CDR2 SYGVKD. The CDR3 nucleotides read TGTGCCATCAGTGAACGGGACAGCCTTAACGAGCAGTACTTC. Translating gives CAISERDSLNEQYF.

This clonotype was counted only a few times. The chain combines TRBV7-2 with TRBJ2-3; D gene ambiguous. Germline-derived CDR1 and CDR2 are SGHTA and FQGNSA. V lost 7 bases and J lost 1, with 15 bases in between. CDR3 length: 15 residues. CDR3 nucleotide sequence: TGTGCCAGCACTCCCTGGACCCGGCGCACAGATACGCAGTATTTT. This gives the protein CASTPWTRRTDTQYF.

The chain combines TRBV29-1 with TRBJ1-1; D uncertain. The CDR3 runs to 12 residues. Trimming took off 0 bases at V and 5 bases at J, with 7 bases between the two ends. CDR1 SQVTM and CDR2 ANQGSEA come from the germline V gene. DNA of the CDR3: TGCAGCGTTGAAGATTCGGGGACTGAAGCTTTCTTT. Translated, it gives CSVEDSGTEAFF.

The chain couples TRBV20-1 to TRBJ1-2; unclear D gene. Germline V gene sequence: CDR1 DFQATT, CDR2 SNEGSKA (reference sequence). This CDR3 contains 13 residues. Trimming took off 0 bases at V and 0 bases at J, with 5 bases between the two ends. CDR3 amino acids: CSAREQPNYGYTF. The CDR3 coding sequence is TGCAGTGCTAGAGAACAGCCTAACTATGGCTACACCTTC.

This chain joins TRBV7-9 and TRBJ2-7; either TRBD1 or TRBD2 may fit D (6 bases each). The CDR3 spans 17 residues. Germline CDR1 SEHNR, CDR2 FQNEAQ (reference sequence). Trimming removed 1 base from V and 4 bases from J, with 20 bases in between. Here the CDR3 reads CASSLVLKAGDFYEQYF. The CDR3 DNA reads TGTGCCAGCAGCTTAGTTCTTAAGGCAGGGGACTTTTACGAGCAGTACTTC.

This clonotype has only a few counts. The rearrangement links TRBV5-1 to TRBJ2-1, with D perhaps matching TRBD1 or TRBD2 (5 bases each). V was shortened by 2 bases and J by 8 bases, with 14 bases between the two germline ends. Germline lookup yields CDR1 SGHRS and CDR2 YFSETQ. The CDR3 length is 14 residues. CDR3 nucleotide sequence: TGCGCCAGCAGCTTCGGGACCCACCGGGATGAGCAGTTCTTC. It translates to CASSFGTHRDEQFF.

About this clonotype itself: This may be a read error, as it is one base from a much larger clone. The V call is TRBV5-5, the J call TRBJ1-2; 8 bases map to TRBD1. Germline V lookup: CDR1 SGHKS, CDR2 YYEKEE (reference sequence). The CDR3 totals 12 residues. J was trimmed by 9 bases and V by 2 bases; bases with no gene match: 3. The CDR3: CASSLDRGSYTF. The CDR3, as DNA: TGTGCCAGCAGCTTAGACAGGGGTAGCTACACCTTC.

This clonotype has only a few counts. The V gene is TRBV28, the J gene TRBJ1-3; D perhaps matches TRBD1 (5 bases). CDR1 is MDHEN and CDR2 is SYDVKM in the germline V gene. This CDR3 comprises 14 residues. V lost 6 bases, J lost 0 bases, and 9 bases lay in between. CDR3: CASSRGTSGNTIYF. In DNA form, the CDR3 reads TGTGCCAGCAGCCGTGGGACCTCTGGAAACACCATATATTTT.

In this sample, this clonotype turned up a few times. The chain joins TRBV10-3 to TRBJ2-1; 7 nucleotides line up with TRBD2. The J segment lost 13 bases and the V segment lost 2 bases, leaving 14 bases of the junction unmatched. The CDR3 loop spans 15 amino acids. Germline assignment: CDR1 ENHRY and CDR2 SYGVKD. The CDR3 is CAISERPPGGETQFF. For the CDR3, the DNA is TGTGCCATCAGTGAGCGGCCCCCGGGGGGAGAGACCCAGTTCTTC.

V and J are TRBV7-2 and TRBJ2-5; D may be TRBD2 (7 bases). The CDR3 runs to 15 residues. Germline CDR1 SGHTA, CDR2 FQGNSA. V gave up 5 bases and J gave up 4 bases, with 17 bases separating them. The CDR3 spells CASSPMRGGRETQYF. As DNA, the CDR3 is TGTGCCAGCAGCCCCATGAGGGGGGGGCGAGAGACCCAGTACTTC. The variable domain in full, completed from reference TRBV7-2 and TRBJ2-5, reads GAGVSQSPSNKVTEKGKDVELRCDPISGHTALYWYRQSLGQGLEFLIYFQGNSAPDKSGLPSDRFSAERTGGSVSTLTIQRTQQEDSAVYLCASSPMRGGRETQYFGPGTRLLVL.

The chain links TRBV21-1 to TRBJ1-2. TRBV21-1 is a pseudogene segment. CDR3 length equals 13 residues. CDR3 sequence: CASSPRAGLGYTF. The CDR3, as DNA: TGTGCCAGCAGTCCAAGGGCAGGATTAGGCTACACCTTC.

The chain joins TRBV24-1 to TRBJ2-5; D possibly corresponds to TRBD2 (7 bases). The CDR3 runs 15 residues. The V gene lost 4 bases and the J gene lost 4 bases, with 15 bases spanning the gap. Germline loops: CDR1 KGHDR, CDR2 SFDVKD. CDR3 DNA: TGTGCCACCAGTGACCCCACAGGGAGGGGAGAGACCCAGTACTTC. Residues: CATSDPTGRGETQYF.

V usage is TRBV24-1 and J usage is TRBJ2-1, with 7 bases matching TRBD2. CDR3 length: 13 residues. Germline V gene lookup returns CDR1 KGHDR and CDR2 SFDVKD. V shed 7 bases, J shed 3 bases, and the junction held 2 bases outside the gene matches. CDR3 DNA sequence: TGTGCCACCAGCCTAGCGGACTACAATGAGCAGTTCTTC. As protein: CATSLADYNEQFF.

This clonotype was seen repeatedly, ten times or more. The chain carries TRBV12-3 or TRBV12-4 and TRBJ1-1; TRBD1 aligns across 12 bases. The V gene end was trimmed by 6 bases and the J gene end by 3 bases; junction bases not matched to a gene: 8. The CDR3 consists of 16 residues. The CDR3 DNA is TGTGCCAGCAGACGGGACAGGGGGCATGAGGACACTGAAGCTTTCTTT. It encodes CASRRDRGHEDTEAFF.

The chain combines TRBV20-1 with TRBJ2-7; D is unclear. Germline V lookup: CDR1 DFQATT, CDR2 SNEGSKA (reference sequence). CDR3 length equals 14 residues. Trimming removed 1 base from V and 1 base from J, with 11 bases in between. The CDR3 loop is CSARAHKSSYEQYF. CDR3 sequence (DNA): TGCAGTGCTAGAGCACACAAGTCATCCTACGAGCAGTACTTC.